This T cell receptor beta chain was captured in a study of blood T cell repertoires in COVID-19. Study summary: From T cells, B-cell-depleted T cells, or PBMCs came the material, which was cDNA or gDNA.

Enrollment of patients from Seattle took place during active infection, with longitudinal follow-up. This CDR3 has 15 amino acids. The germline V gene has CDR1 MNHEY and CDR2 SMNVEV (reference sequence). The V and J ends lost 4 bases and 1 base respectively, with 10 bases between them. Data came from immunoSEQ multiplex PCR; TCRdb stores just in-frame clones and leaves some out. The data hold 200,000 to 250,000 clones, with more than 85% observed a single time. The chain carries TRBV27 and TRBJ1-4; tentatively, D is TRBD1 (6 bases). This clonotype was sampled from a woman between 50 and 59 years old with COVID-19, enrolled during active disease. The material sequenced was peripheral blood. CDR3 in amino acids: CASSSSGVTNEKLFF. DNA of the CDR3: TGTGCCAGCAGTTCTTCAGGGGTAACTAATGAAAAACTGTTTTTT.